The subject of this entry is one T cell receptor (beta chain). Its specificity is unknown. Unsorted whole blood served as the source of blood RNA, and germline DNA was extracted as well. Donors were untreated and chronically infected with HBV. CDR3 size: 15 residues. V was pared by 9 bases and J by 3 bases, with 20 bases between. CDR1 is SGHAT, CDR2 FQDESV, per germline (reference sequence). This specimen comes from a study of tumor-infiltrating lymphocytes in primary liver carcinoma. Study at large: Per sample, productive TCRbeta reads numbered roughly 3.5 to 7.13 million, similar across tissue types. General study findings and limits: Lower overlap was observed for tumor-adjacent and tumor-blood pairs relative to tumor region pairs.

The template, roughly 0.45 ug total RNA, yielded TCR beta cDNA made with a constant-region primer. Modified slightly, ARM-PCR produced TCR beta libraries over three nested multiplex PCR rounds. A C-beta reverse primer and TRBV1-TRBV30 forward primers served in each of the first two PCR rounds, at 9 to 10 cycles apiece. TCRdb analysed the multiplex PCR reads with MiXCR anew, one entry per CDR3 protein. Of some 180,000 distinct CDR3 sequences listed, roughly 60% are singletons. Sequenced input: peripheral blood. The chain couples TRBV11-1 to TRBJ2-5, with a possible D match to TRBD1 (6 bases). The receptor was derived from a man aged 35 to 55 with primary liver carcinoma and hepatitis B virus infection. The CDR3 DNA follows: TGTGCCAGAGCCTCCGGACAGAGTGTCGAAGAGACCCAGTACTTC. Translation: CARASGQSVEETQYF.